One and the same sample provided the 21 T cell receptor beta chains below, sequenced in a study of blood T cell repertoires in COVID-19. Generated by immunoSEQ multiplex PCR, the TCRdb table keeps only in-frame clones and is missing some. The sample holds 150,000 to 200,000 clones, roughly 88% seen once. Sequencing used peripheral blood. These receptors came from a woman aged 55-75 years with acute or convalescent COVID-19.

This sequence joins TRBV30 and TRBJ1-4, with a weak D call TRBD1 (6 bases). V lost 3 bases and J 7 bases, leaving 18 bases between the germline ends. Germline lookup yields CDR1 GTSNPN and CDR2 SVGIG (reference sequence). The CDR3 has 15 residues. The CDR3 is CAWRGNREGREKLFF. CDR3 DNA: TGTGCCTGGAGGGGAAACAGGGAAGGCCGTGAAAAACTGTTTTTT.

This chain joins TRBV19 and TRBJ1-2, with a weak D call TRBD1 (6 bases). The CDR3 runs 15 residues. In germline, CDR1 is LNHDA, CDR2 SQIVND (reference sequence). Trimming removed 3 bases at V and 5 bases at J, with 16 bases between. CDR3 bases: TGTGCCAGTAGTATCGGCTCAGGGGCAGATTATGGCTACACCTTC. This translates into CASSIGSGADYGYTF.

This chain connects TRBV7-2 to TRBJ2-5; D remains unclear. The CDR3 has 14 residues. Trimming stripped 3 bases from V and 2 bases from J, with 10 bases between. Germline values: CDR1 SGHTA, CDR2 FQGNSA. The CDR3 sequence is CASSFGGQQETQYF. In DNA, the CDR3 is TGTGCCAGCAGCTTCGGTGGGCAGCAAGAGACCCAGTACTTC.

CDR3 sequence (DNA): TGCGCCAGCAAGGACAGGGGCCGGTTACTCTACGAGCAGTACTTC. Amino acids: CASKDRGRLLYEQYF. The chain carries TRBV10-1 and TRBJ2-7; 9 bases are shared with TRBD1. Germline V gene lookup returns CDR1 WNHNN and CDR2 SYGVQD (reference sequence). V gave up 7 bases and J gave up 3 bases; unmatched junction bases: 10. CDR3 length: 15 amino acids.

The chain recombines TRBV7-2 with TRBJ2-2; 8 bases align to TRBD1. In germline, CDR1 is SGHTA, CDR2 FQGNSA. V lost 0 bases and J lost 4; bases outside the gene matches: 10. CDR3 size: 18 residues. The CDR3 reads CASSLASPQGAPTGELFF. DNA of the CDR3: TGTGCCAGCAGCTTAGCATCACCCCAGGGGGCGCCCACCGGGGAGCTGTTTTTT.

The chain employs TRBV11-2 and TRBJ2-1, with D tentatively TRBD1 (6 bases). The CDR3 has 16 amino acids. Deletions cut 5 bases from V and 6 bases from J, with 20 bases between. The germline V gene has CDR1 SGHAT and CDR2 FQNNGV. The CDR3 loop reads CASSTQTGLEANEQFF. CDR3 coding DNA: TGTGCCAGCAGCACACAAACAGGGTTAGAGGCCAATGAGCAGTTCTTC.

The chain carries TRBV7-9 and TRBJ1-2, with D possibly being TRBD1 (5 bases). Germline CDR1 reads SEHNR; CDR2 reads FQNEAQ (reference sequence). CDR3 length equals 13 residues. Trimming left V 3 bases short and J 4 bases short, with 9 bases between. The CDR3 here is CASSFDSSYGYTF. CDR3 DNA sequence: TGTGCCAGCAGCTTTGACAGCTCCTATGGCTACACCTTC.

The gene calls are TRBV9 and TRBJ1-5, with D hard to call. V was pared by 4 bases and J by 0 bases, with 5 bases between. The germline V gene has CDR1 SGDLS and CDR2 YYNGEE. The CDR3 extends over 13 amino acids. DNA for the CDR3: TGTGCCAGCAGCATAAATAGCAATCAGCCCCAGCATTTT. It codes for CASSINSNQPQHF.

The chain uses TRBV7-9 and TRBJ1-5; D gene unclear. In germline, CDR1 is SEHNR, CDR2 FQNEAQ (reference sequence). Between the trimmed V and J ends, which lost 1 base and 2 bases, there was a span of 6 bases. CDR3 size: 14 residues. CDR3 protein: CASSLGGGNQPQHF. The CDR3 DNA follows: TGTGCCAGCAGCTTAGGTGGAGGCAATCAGCCCCAGCATTTT.

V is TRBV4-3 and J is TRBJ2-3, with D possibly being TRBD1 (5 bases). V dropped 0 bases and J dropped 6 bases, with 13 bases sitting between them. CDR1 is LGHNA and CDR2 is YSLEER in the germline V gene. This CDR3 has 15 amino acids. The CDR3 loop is CASSQDPLRADTQYF. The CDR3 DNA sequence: TGCGCCAGCAGCCAAGATCCCCTCAGGGCGGATACGCAGTATTTT.

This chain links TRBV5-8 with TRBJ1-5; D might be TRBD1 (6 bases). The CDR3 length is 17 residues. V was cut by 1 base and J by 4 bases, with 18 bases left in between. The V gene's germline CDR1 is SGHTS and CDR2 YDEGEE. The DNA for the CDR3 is TGTGCCAGCAGCTTGCCCTGGAGACAGGCGGGTAATCAGCCCCAGCATTTT. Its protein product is CASSLPWRQAGNQPQHF.

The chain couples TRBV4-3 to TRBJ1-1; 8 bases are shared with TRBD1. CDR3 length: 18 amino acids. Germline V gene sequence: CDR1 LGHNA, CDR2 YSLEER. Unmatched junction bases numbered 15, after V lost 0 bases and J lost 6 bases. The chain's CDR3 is CASSQDSWAGGAYSEAFF. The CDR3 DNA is TGCGCCAGCAGCCAAGATTCGTGGGCAGGGGGCGCGTACTCTGAAGCTTTCTTT.

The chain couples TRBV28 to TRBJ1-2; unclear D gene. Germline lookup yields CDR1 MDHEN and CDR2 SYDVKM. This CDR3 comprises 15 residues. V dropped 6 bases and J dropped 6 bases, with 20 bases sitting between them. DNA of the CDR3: TGTGCCAGCAGCCAAGGCGGGTTCGGGTTGAATGGCTACACCTTC. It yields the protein CASSQGGFGLNGYTF.

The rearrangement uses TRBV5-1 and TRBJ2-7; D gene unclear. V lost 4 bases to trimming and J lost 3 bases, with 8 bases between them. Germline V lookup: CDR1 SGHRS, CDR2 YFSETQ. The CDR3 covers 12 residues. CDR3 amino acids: CASSRVGYEQYF. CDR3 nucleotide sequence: TGCGCCAGCAGCCGGGTAGGCTACGAGCAGTACTTC. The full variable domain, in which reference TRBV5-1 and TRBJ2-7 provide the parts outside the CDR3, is KAGVTQTPRYLIKTRGQQVTLSCSPISGHRSVSWYQQTPGQGLQFLFEYFSETQRNKGNFPGRFSGRQFSNSRSEMNVSTLELGDSALYLCASSRVGYEQYFGPGTRLTVT.

This CDR3 is CASLSGSSSYEQYF. CDR3 sequence (DNA): TGTGCCAGTTTATCGGGGTCCAGCTCCTACGAGCAGTACTTC. The V gene is TRBV2, the J gene TRBJ2-7; D may be TRBD2 (5 bases). Per the germline V gene, CDR1 is SNHLY and CDR2 is FYNNEI. V gave up 9 bases and J gave up 0 bases, with 15 bases separating them. CDR3 length: 14 residues.

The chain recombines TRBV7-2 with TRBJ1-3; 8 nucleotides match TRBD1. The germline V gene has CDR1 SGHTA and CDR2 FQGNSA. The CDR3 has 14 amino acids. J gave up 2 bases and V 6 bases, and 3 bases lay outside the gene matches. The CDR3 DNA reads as TGTGCCAGCAGGCCACAGGGGGCTGGAAACACCATATATTTT. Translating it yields CASRPQGAGNTIYF.

DNA of the CDR3: TGCGCCAGCAGCCAAGGGGGGGTAGCCAAAAACATTCAGTACTTC. Translating it yields CASSQGGVAKNIQYF. This chain uses TRBV5-1 with TRBJ2-4, with a possible D match to TRBD2 (7 bases). This CDR3 has 15 residues. Germline CDR1 reads SGHRS; CDR2 reads YFSETQ. The V end lost 4 bases, the J end lost 0 bases, and 11 bases lay between the germline ends.

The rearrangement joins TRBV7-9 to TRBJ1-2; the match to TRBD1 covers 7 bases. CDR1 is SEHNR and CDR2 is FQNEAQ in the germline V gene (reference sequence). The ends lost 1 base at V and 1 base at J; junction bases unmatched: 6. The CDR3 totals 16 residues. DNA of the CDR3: TGTGCCAGCAGCTTAGGGACAGGAGACCGTAACTATGGCTACACCTTC. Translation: CASSLGTGDRNYGYTF.

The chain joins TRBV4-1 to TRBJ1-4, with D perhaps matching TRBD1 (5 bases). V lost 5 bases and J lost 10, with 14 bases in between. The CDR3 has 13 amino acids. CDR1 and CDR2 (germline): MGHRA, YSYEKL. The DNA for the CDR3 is TGCGCCAGCAGCGGAAACACCGGGGGAAAACTGTTTTTT. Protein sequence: CASSGNTGGKLFF.

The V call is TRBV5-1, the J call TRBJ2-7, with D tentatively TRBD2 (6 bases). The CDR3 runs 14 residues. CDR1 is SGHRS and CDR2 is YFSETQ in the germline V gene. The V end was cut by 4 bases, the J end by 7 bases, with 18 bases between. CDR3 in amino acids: CASSRGTGEGEQYF. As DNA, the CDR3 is TGCGCCAGCAGCCGCGGGACTGGAGAGGGGGAGCAGTACTTC.

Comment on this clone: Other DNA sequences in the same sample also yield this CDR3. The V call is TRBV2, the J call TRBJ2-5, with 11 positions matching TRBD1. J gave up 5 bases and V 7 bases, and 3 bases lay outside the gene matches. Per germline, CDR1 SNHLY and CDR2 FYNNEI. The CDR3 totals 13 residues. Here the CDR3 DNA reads TGTGCCAGCACCCGGGACAGGGGGGAGACCCAGTACTTC. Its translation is CASTRDRGETQYF.